Below, 27 T cell receptor beta chains from the same sample are listed, as sequenced in a study of a mutant IDH1 vaccine in newly diagnosed glioma. Time point specified: baseline, week 1 (first vaccination visit). Sample treatment: pre-vaccination baseline after standard-of-care therapy. Produced via immunoSEQ multiplex PCR; TCRdb's table is partial and in-frame only. The top ten hold around 5% of the sample, which has about 88,000 clones, about four fifths seen once. The specimen comprised PBMCs, sampled from a glioma patient treated with radiotherapy, temozolomide or both. These receptor sequences come from a man aged 35 to 55 with glioma. Some clones in this sample may be carry-over from other donors' samples.

The rearrangement joins TRBV25-1 to TRBJ1-1, with unresolved D. CDR1 is MGHDK, CDR2 SYGVNS, per germline. The V and J ends lost 9 bases and 5 bases respectively, with 16 bases between them. The CDR3 loop spans 13 amino acids. Written as DNA, the CDR3 is TGTGCCAGACACGGTAGAGGGCCGACTGAAGCTTTCTTT. It codes for CARHGRGPTEAFF. Variable domain in full (rest from reference TRBV25-1 and TRBJ1-1): EADIYQTPRYLVIGTGKKITLECSQTMGHDKMYWYQQDPGMELHLIHYSYGVNSTEKGDLSSESTVSRIRTEHFPLTLESARPSHTSQYLCARHGRGPTEAFFGQGTRLTVV.

This sequence joins TRBV18 and TRBJ1-5, with D perhaps matching TRBD1 (5 bases). CDR1 and CDR2 (germline): KGHSH, LQKENI. CDR3 length equals 13 residues. V lost 7 bases to trimming and J lost 10 bases, with 17 bases between them. Here the CDR3 DNA reads TGTGCCAGCTTAGGGGCTCTCAGCGAACCCCAGCATTTT. It translates to CASLGALSEPQHF.

The chain is built from TRBV30 and TRBJ1-1; 7 bases are shared with TRBD1. The CDR3 contains 12 residues. Germline V lookup: CDR1 GTSNPN, CDR2 SVGIG (reference sequence). V lost 2 bases, J lost 8 bases, and 5 bases stayed unmatched. As DNA, the CDR3 is TGTGCCTGGAGTCCTCGGACAGGCGAAGCTTTCTTT. Translated: CAWSPRTGEAFF.

This sequence joins TRBV7-2 and TRBJ2-5, with D unclear. The germline gives CDR1 SGHTA, CDR2 FQGNSA. The CDR3 is made up of 13 amino acids. V lost 6 bases, J lost 5 bases, and 13 bases lay in between. The CDR3 is CASSFRLRETQYF. The CDR3 region has the DNA TGTGCCAGCAGTTTCCGGTTGCGGGAGACCCAGTACTTC.

J is TRBJ2-3 and V is TRBV6-1, with 7 bases matching TRBD2. CDR1 and CDR2 (germline): MNHNS, SASEGT. This CDR3 is built from 14 residues. The trim removed 10 bases at V and 2 bases at J, leaving 9 bases unmatched. The CDR3 bases are TGTGCCACCGAGCGGGGATCCAACACAGATACGCAGTATTTT. Protein product: CATERGSNTDTQYF.

V usage is TRBV4-1 and J usage is TRBJ1-2, with D perhaps matching TRBD1 (6 bases). The CDR3 loop spans 19 amino acids. The germline gives CDR1 MGHRA, CDR2 YSYEKL. Trimming removed 2 bases from V and 3 bases from J, with 25 bases in between. CDR3 in amino acids: CASSQPDQGQRGDYYGYTF. The CDR3 nucleotides are TGCGCCAGCAGCCAACCCGATCAAGGACAGAGGGGGGATTACTATGGCTACACCTTC.

The chain couples TRBV2 to TRBJ1-5; 10 bases are a match to TRBD1. There are 14 residues in the CDR3. Germline V gene lookup returns CDR1 SNHLY and CDR2 FYNNEI. V lost 6 bases to trimming and J lost 7 bases; unmatched junction nucleotides: 6. The CDR3 protein is CASRDRGLWQPQHF. The CDR3 coding sequence is TGTGCCAGCAGGGACAGGGGGTTGTGGCAGCCCCAGCATTTT.

The genes are TRBV13 and TRBJ2-7; 8 positions agree with TRBD1. Germline V lookup: CDR1 PRHDT, CDR2 FYEKMQ (reference sequence). The CDR3 has 16 residues. The V gene end was trimmed by 5 bases and the J gene end by 2 bases; junction bases not matched to a gene: 11. CDR3: CASSQRGQENPYEQYF. The CDR3 bases are TGTGCCAGCAGCCAACGGGGACAGGAAAATCCCTACGAGCAGTACTTC.

The V and J genes are TRBV19 and TRBJ1-5, with TRBD1 identical over 10 bases. Germline V gene lookup returns CDR1 LNHDA and CDR2 SQIVND (reference sequence). This CDR3 is 15 amino acids long. V lost 6 bases and J lost 7; bases outside the gene matches: 9. CDR3 bases: TGTGCCAGTAGCCCTATGGGACAGGGGCACCAGCCCCAGCATTTT. As protein: CASSPMGQGHQPQHF.

This rearrangement joins TRBV5-5 to TRBJ1-2, with unresolved D. Germline CDR1 is SGHKS and CDR2 is YYEKEE (reference sequence). The CDR3 is 13 amino acids. V lost 0 bases to trimming and J lost 3 bases, with 6 bases between them. The CDR3 here is CASSLEPHYGYTF. CDR3 DNA sequence: TGTGCCAGCAGCTTGGAACCGCACTATGGCTACACCTTC.

The chain combines TRBV30 with TRBJ2-6; tentative D call: TRBD2 (7 bases). This CDR3 has 15 residues. V dropped 5 bases and J dropped 5 bases, with 16 bases sitting between them. Germline CDR1 is GTSNPN and CDR2 is SVGIG (reference sequence). CDR3 amino acids: CAWEGRGAWANVLTF. CDR3 bases: TGTGCCTGGGAGGGTCGGGGGGCTTGGGCCAACGTCCTGACTTTC.

V and J are TRBV6-5 and TRBJ2-7, with D perhaps TRBD1 (6 bases). The CDR3 covers 15 residues. Germline V gene data show CDR1 as MNHEY and CDR2 as SVGAGI. Trimming pared 5 bases from V and 0 bases from J, leaving 14 bases between. The CDR3 region is CASSTNHRDSYEQYF. For the CDR3, the DNA is TGTGCCAGCAGTACCAACCACAGGGACTCCTACGAGCAGTACTTC.

V is TRBV29-1 and J is TRBJ1-1; D gene uncertain. Between the trimmed V and J ends, which lost 5 bases and 1 base, there was a span of 20 bases. Per germline, CDR1 SQVTM and CDR2 ANQGSEA. The CDR3 covers 16 residues. The CDR3 protein is CSVPPGFGRTNTEAFF. The DNA for the CDR3 is TGCAGCGTTCCCCCAGGTTTCGGACGCACGAACACTGAAGCTTTCTTT.

The V and J genes are TRBV11-3 and TRBJ2-1, with 7 nucleotides matching TRBD1. The V segment lost 1 base and the J segment 9 bases; nucleotides outside the gene matches: 9. Germline V gives CDR1 SGHNT, CDR2 YENEEA. The length of the CDR3 is 15 residues. For the CDR3, the DNA is TGTGCCAGCAGCTTAGGTGGGACAGTTGTTGCTGAGCAGTTCTTC. Amino acid sequence: CASSLGGTVVAEQFF.

The chain is built from TRBV29-1 and TRBJ2-6, with D unclear. The CDR3 loop spans 13 amino acids. Germline V gives CDR1 SQVTM, CDR2 ANQGSEA. Trimming stripped 3 bases from V and 0 bases from J, with 3 bases between. The CDR3 DNA reads TGCAGCGTTGATATCTCTGGGGCCAACGTCCTGACTTTC. Protein: CSVDISGANVLTF.

This chain links TRBV10-3 with TRBJ1-4; 8 bases agree with TRBD1. The V gene end was trimmed by 3 bases and the J gene end by 4 bases; junction bases not matched to a gene: 1. The CDR3 spans 14 residues. CDR1 and CDR2 (germline): ENHRY, SYGVKD. The CDR3 DNA sequence: TGTGCCATCAGTGACAGGGGGCTTAATGAAAAACTGTTTTTT. Translating it yields CAISDRGLNEKLFF.

This clone was found once. The chain has TRBV7-7 and TRBJ2-3; 8 positions agree with TRBD1. From germline, CDR1 is SSHAT and CDR2 FNYEAQ (reference sequence). J lost 1 base, V lost 1 base, and 10 bases had no gene match. This CDR3 spans 18 amino acids. Written as DNA, the CDR3 is TGTGCCAGCAGCTTAGGGGTCTCCGGGACAGGAGGCACAGATACGCAGTATTTT. Translation gives CASSLGVSGTGGTDTQYF.

V gene TRBV29-1 combines with J gene TRBJ1-1; weak D call: TRBD1 (6 bases). Germline V gene lookup returns CDR1 SQVTM and CDR2 ANQGSEA. Trimming stripped 7 bases from V and 0 bases from J, with 9 bases between. The length of the CDR3 is 12 residues. CDR3 region: CSADRLNTEAFF. DNA of the CDR3: TGCAGCGCTGACAGGCTGAACACTGAAGCTTTCTTT.

In the case of this clone: The sample carries other DNA sequences with the same CDR3. The V gene is TRBV7-9, the J gene TRBJ1-4; the D gene is possibly TRBD1 (5 bases). Per the germline V gene, CDR1 is SEHNR and CDR2 is FQNEAQ (reference sequence). V was pared by 3 bases and J by 7 bases, with 12 bases between. This CDR3 has 14 residues. For the CDR3, the DNA is TGTGCCAGCAGCTTGGGAGGGGCAGGTGAAAAACTGTTTTTT. Its translation is CASSLGGAGEKLFF. Combining the CDR3 with reference TRBV7-9 and TRBJ1-4 gives the whole variable domain DTGVSQNPRHKITKRGQNVTFRCDPISEHNRLYWYRQTLGQGPEFLTYFQNEAQLEKSRLLSDRFSAERPKGSFSTLEIQRTEQGDSAMYLCASSLGGAGEKLFFGSGTQLSVL.

The chain joins TRBV20-1 to TRBJ2-7, with D uncertain. The V end was cut by 3 bases, the J end by 12 bases, with 15 bases between. From germline, CDR1 is DFQATT and CDR2 SNEGSKA (reference sequence). The CDR3 totals 11 residues. Here the CDR3 DNA reads TGCAGTGCTAGCTCCGGGTTTCGTTTGTACTTC. Translated, it gives CSASSGFRLYF.

V and J are TRBV7-8 and TRBJ2-7; D is perhaps TRBD1 (6 bases). The CDR3 has 15 residues. Germline CDR1 and CDR2: SGHVS and FQNEAQ. V was trimmed by 7 bases and J by 3 bases, leaving 19 bases between them. The CDR3 sequence: CASTPARGHGYEQYF. The CDR3 DNA is TGTGCCAGCACCCCGGCTCGGGGACATGGCTACGAGCAGTACTTC. The full variable domain, in which reference TRBV7-8 and TRBJ2-7 provide the parts outside the CDR3, is GAGVSQSPRYKVAKRGQDVALRCDPISGHVSLFWYQQALGQGPEFLTYFQNEAQLDKSGLPSDRFFAERPEGSVSTLKIQRTQQEDSAVYLCASTPARGHGYEQYFGPGTRLTVT.

The CDR3 DNA is TGCGCCAGCAGCTTGGAGTTGTTAGGGAATTCACCCCTCCACTTT. Its protein is CASSLELLGNSPLHF. The chain carries TRBV5-1 and TRBJ1-6; D call uncertain. V was shortened by 0 bases and J by 7 bases, with 11 bases between the two germline ends. CDR1 is SGHRS, CDR2 YFSETQ, per germline. There are 15 residues in the CDR3.

This chain connects TRBV15 to TRBJ1-5, with unresolved D. V gave up 1 base and J gave up 0 bases, with 4 bases separating them. The CDR3 runs to 14 residues. From germline, CDR1 is LNHNV and CDR2 YYDKDF (reference sequence). The CDR3 bases are TGTGCCACCAGCAGAGGGATTAGCAATCAGCCCCAGCATTTT. This gives the protein CATSRGISNQPQHF.

V usage is TRBV29-1 and J usage is TRBJ2-1; tentative D call: TRBD2 (6 bases). CDR1 and CDR2 from the germline V gene are SQVTM and ANQGSEA. Deletions cut 4 bases from V and 7 bases from J, with 17 bases between. This CDR3 region has 14 residues. CDR3 sequence reads: CSVVRVGEANEQFF. In nucleotides, the CDR3 is TGCAGCGTTGTGCGCGTGGGGGAGGCAAATGAGCAGTTCTTC.

The rearrangement uses TRBV2 and TRBJ2-2, with TRBD1 as a possible D gene (6 bases). The germline gives CDR1 SNHLY, CDR2 FYNNEI. The CDR3 runs to 15 residues. With 6 bases removed from V and 0 bases from J, the gap between germline ends came to 11 bases. CDR3 in amino acids: CASRETGANTGELFF. The CDR3 DNA is TGTGCCAGCAGAGAGACAGGTGCGAACACCGGGGAGCTGTTTTTT.

The chain has TRBV10-1 and TRBJ2-1; D not certain. The CDR3 sequence is 13 residues long. Germline V gene lookup returns CDR1 WNHNN and CDR2 SYGVQD (reference sequence). V was trimmed by 2 bases and J by 6 bases, leaving 8 bases between them. The DNA of the CDR3 is TGCGCCAGCAGTGAGCGGGCTCTCAATGAGCAGTTCTTC. This sequence encodes CASSERALNEQFF.

The CDR3 reads CAWSVRLSQYF. The CDR3 DNA is TGTGCCTGGAGTGTACGTTTATCGCAGTACTTC. The V and J genes are TRBV30 and TRBJ2-7; the D is unclear. Germline assignment: CDR1 GTSNPN and CDR2 SVGIG (reference sequence). CDR3 length equals 11 residues. Trimming left V 0 bases short and J 9 bases short, with 9 bases between.